These 23 T cell receptor beta chains share one sample of origin, sequenced in a study of early T cells in non-severe SARS-CoV-2 infection. MiXCR, run by TCRdb on the 5' RACE reads, gives a single entry per CDR3 protein. This table holds some 54,000 distinct CDR3 sequences, about 10% found once. The specimen sequenced was whole blood. Receptor source: an adult who was a healthcare worker with PCR-confirmed SARS-CoV-2 infection or an uninfected control (not recorded which).

This chain joins TRBV11-2 and TRBJ2-3, with 8 bases lining up with TRBD2. The CDR3 is made up of 16 amino acids. V trimming: 2 bases; J trimming: 1 base; junction bases outside the gene matches: 5. Germline V CDR1 and CDR2: SGHAT, FQNNGV. CDR3 protein: CASSLIRGLGTDTQYF. The CDR3 bases are TGTGCCAGCAGCTTAATCCGGGGACTAGGCACAGATACGCAGTATTTT.

Regarding this clonotype: Being one base from a much bigger clone, this may be a read error. Since the CDR3 does not end with the conserved phenylalanine or tryptophan, this likely comes from a read error. The rearrangement joins TRBV5-1 to TRBJ2-3; possible D gene TRBD2, 5 bases. Germline-derived CDR1 and CDR2 are SGHRS and YFSETQ. The CDR3 consists of 15 residues. V was pared by 0 bases and J by 0 bases, with 8 bases between. CDR3 sequence (DNA): TGCGCCAGCAGCTTGGGAGGGCCTAGCACAGATACGCAGTATTCT. Translating gives CASSLGGPSTDTQYS.

This clonotype was observed a handful of times. The rearrangement links TRBV3-1 to TRBJ1-4; no clear D. Trimming cost V 0 bases and J 2 bases, with 13 bases left between them. Germline CDR1 reads LGHDT; CDR2 reads YNNKEL (reference sequence). The CDR3 has 17 residues. CDR3 coding DNA: TGTGCCAGCAGCCAAGATATCCAGCAGACTACTAATGAAAAACTGTTTTTT. Protein: CASSQDIQQTTNEKLFF.

This clonotype was recorded many times. The V and J genes are TRBV12-3 or TRBV12-4 and TRBJ1-4; TRBD1 matches at 9 bases. The CDR3 has 15 residues. Trimming at V came to 5 bases and at J to 5 bases, leaving 6 bases not matched to a gene. CDR3: CASSQPGQGNEKLFF. As DNA, the CDR3 is TGTGCCAGCAGTCAGCCGGGACAGGGAAATGAAAAACTGTTTTTT.

This clonotype was seen ten or more times. V usage is TRBV27 and J usage is TRBJ1-2, with 10 bases lining up with TRBD1. Losses at the gene ends were 6 bases for V and 3 bases for J; bases not matched to a gene: 7. Germline-derived CDR1 and CDR2 are MNHEY and SMNVEV (reference sequence). This CDR3 has 15 amino acids. The CDR3 DNA sequence: TGTGCCAGCAGAGAGAGGACAGGGGGAGACTATGGCTACACCTTC. This translates into CASRERTGGDYGYTF.

This clonotype was counted at least ten times. The V and J genes are TRBV6-4 and TRBJ1-1; D remains ambiguous. Germline V gene sequence: CDR1 MRHNA, CDR2 SNTAGT. There are 13 residues in the CDR3. Trimming shortened V by 0 bases and J by 5 bases, and 7 bases separated the two germline ends. CDR3 nucleotides: TGTGCCAGCAGTGACTCTGGGGAAACTGAAGCTTTCTTT. As protein: CASSDSGETEAFF.

The rearrangement joins TRBV9 to TRBJ1-5; D perhaps matches TRBD1 (6 bases). Trimming left V 4 bases short and J 0 bases short, with 14 bases between. The germline gives CDR1 SGDLS, CDR2 YYNGEE. There are 16 residues in the CDR3. The CDR3, as DNA: TGTGCCAGCAGCCCCGGGGGGGCAGCTAGCAATCAGCCCCAGCATTTT. This encodes CASSPGGAASNQPQHF.

This clonotype was picked up many times. The chain links TRBV6-2 or TRBV6-3 to TRBJ2-7; no clear D. CDR1 and CDR2 (germline): MNHEY, SVGEGT. The CDR3 runs 12 residues. V lost 10 bases, J lost 5 bases, and 15 bases lay in between. The CDR3 DNA follows: TGTGCCACCGTCGAAGGGTACCACGAGCAGTACTTC. Protein product: CATVEGYHEQYF.

This clonotype has ten or more counts. J is TRBJ2-7 and V is TRBV27; perhaps TRBD2 as D (6 bases). Deletions cut 6 bases from V and 7 bases from J, with 22 bases between. CDR3 length: 15 amino acids. Germline CDR1 is MNHEY and CDR2 is SMNVEV (reference sequence). The CDR3 coding sequence is TGTGCCAGCAGCGAGGGGCTAGCGTACCCGGGGGAGCAGTACTTC. Protein: CASSEGLAYPGEQYF.

This clonotype was recorded at least ten times. The chain links TRBV7-2 to TRBJ2-5; TRBD1 aligns across 8 bases. Looked up from germline, CDR1 is SGHTA and CDR2 is FQGNSA. The CDR3 runs 15 residues. V lost 5 bases, J lost 5 bases, and 10 bases stayed unmatched. CDR3 in DNA: TGTGCCAGCAGCCCTAGGACAGGGACCCGGGAGACCCAGTACTTC. This gives the protein CASSPRTGTRETQYF.

In the case of this clonotype: A read error is possible here, since a much larger clone lies one base away. The chain couples TRBV6-2 or TRBV6-3 to TRBJ2-7; TRBD2 is a possible D gene (7 bases). CDR1 is MNHEY, CDR2 SVGEGT, per germline. CDR3 length: 16 residues. The CDR3 loop reads CVSTADRGATAYEQYF. CDR3 DNA sequence: TGTGTCAGCACCGCGGACCGGGGGGCAACCGCCTACGAGCAGTACTTC.

This clonotype was seen many times. The V and J genes are TRBV6-6 and TRBJ2-7; possible D gene TRBD2, 6 bases. This CDR3 has 13 amino acids. The V gene's germline CDR1 is MNHNY and CDR2 SVGAGI (reference sequence). The V gene lost 10 bases and the J gene lost 1 base, with 14 bases spanning the gap. CDR3 residues: CATLTSISYEQYF. CDR3 nucleotides: TGTGCCACCCTAACTAGCATATCCTACGAGCAGTACTTC.

This chain joins TRBV9 and TRBJ2-7, with 12 positions matching TRBD2. Germline values: CDR1 SGDLS, CDR2 YYNGEE. Trimming took 3 bases from V and 5 from J; bases not matched to a gene: 6. This CDR3 is 15 amino acids long. CDR3 region: CASSGTTSGSNEQYF. The CDR3 region has the DNA TGTGCCAGCAGCGGAACGACTAGCGGGAGCAACGAGCAGTACTTC.

This clonotype appeared many times. V and J are TRBV6-6 and TRBJ2-6, with D possibly being TRBD1 (5 bases). Per germline, CDR1 MNHNY and CDR2 SVGAGI (reference sequence). Trimming stripped 8 bases from V and 2 bases from J, with 10 bases between. The CDR3 contains 14 residues. This CDR3 is CASQQAAGANVLTF. In DNA form, the CDR3 reads TGTGCCAGCCAACAGGCAGCTGGGGCCAACGTCCTGACTTTC.

This clonotype ranks as medium-sized. The chain recombines TRBV27 with TRBJ2-3, with 7 bases aligning to TRBD2. The V gene end was trimmed by 8 bases and the J gene end by 5 bases; junction bases not matched to a gene: 7. In germline, CDR1 is MNHEY, CDR2 SMNVEV (reference sequence). The CDR3 totals 13 residues. The CDR3 bases are TGTGCCAGCTGGGAGGGTCGTGGAGATACGCAGTATTTT. Protein: CASWEGRGDTQYF.

There are many counts of this clonotype. The CDR3 here is CASSTKRAFNNEQFF. The CDR3 bases are TGTGCCAGCAGCACCAAAAGGGCTTTCAACAATGAGCAGTTCTTC. The chain links TRBV7-2 to TRBJ2-1; D gene unclear. This CDR3 has 15 residues. Trimming removed 5 bases at V and 5 bases at J, with 16 bases between. Looked up from germline, CDR1 is SGHTA and CDR2 is FQGNSA.

This clonotype appeared many times. The V gene is TRBV29-1, the J gene TRBJ2-3; D gene ambiguous. Trimming pared 7 bases from V and 2 bases from J, leaving 13 bases between. This CDR3 is 13 amino acids long. Germline lookup yields CDR1 SQVTM and CDR2 ANQGSEA. The CDR3 region is CSAGQPYTDTQYF. The CDR3 DNA reads as TGCAGCGCTGGCCAGCCGTACACAGATACGCAGTATTTT.

This clonotype was seen many times. This sequence joins TRBV12-3 or TRBV12-4 and TRBJ1-3; no clear D gene. The germline V and J ends were trimmed by 3 bases and 4 bases, with 13 bases remaining between them. The CDR3 loop spans 15 amino acids. The CDR3 loop is CASSFSRLMGNTIYF. CDR3 DNA sequence: TGTGCCAGCAGTTTTTCCCGGCTTATGGGAAACACCATATATTTT.

The gene calls are TRBV4-2 and TRBJ1-4; 10 bases are a match to TRBD1. J was trimmed by 6 bases and V by 3 bases; bases with no gene match: 4. Germline assignment: CDR1 LGHNA and CDR2 YNFKEQ. The CDR3 sequence is 15 residues long. The CDR3 spells CASSQTTGGYEKLFF. Here the CDR3 DNA reads TGTGCCAGCAGCCAGACGACAGGGGGCTATGAAAAACTGTTTTTT.

This clonotype was picked up many times. J is TRBJ2-1 and V is TRBV7-2; TRBD2 matches at 12 bases. This CDR3 comprises 14 residues. Germline V lookup: CDR1 SGHTA, CDR2 FQGNSA. The J segment lost 8 bases and the V segment lost 5 bases, leaving 4 bases of the junction unmatched. This CDR3 is CASSPLAGGHEQFF. The CDR3 DNA reads as TGTGCCAGCAGCCCACTAGCGGGAGGTCATGAGCAGTTCTTC.

This clonotype has a count of ten or more. The chain carries TRBV6-1 and TRBJ2-3; D is unclear. Germline V gene data show CDR1 as MNHNS and CDR2 as SASEGT. The V and J ends lost 1 base and 2 bases respectively, with 10 bases between them. This CDR3 comprises 15 residues. CDR3 bases: TGTGCCAGCAGTGAAGGTAACACTTCCACAGATACGCAGTATTTT. It encodes CASSEGNTSTDTQYF.

The rearrangement uses TRBV5-1 and TRBJ2-1, with D possibly matching TRBD1 (6 bases). The CDR3 is made up of 14 amino acids. Between the trimmed V and J ends, which lost 4 bases and 6 bases, there was a span of 14 bases. Per germline, CDR1 SGHRS and CDR2 YFSETQ. The CDR3 here is CASSRDNAVNEQFF. Here the CDR3 DNA reads TGCGCCAGCAGCAGGGACAACGCGGTCAATGAGCAGTTCTTC.

There are many counts of this clonotype. The rearrangement joins TRBV12-3 or TRBV12-4 to TRBJ1-1; D unclear. CDR3 length: 15 amino acids. Trimming left V 3 bases short and J 2 bases short, with 13 bases between. CDR3 protein: CASSFPGRPNTEAFF. In DNA, the CDR3 is TGTGCCAGCAGTTTCCCCGGCAGACCCAACACTGAAGCTTTCTTT.